Given below is one TCR beta chain in context. The entry originates in a study of blood T cell repertoires in COVID-19. Study overall: Acute-phase and convalescent COVID-19 samples originated in the United States, Italy and Spain. Sources were T cells, B-cell-depleted T cells, or PBMCs; the material itself was cDNA or gDNA.

TCRdb's copy holds only in-frame clones and misses some; the assay was immunoSEQ multiplex PCR. The table shows approximately 240,000 clones, with roughly 82% occurring only once. The germline CDR1 and CDR2 sequences are SGHAT and FQNNGV. The CDR3 runs to 11 residues. The ends were cut back, 4 bases at V and 14 bases at J, with 14 bases in the middle. The source material was peripheral blood. The receptor's source is a woman of 80 years or more with active or convalescent COVID-19. The chain employs TRBV11-2 and TRBJ2-5, with TRBD2 as a possible D gene (6 bases). CDR3 protein: CASSSALASYF. For the CDR3, the DNA is TGTGCCAGCAGCTCCGCGCTAGCGTCTTACTTC.